The 8 T cell receptor beta chains below were found in one sample sequenced in a study of blood T cell repertoires in COVID-19 (TCRdb year 2020). The library was produced with the immunoSEQ multiplex PCR assay. TCRdb limited this immuneACCESS table to in-frame rearrangements with V and J called. A share of clones is missing; checked studies link under half to unresolved V genes, and the rest is unexplained. Counted in this sample were about 410,000 clones; roughly 90% of them appeared once. The top ten constitute roughly 1.4% of the sample. Sequencing was performed on peripheral blood. These receptors originate from a woman aged 25 to 39 with active or convalescent COVID-19.

This clone was counted a few times. V gene TRBV19 combines with J gene TRBJ1-1; possibly TRBD1 for D (5 bases). Trimming cost V 3 bases and J 6 bases, with 17 bases left between them. Germline lookup yields CDR1 LNHDA and CDR2 SQIVND (reference sequence). This CDR3 contains 15 residues. CDR3 DNA sequence: TGTGCCAGTAGTATCCAAGCGGCGGGAGGGGCTGAAGCTTTCTTT. Amino acids: CASSIQAAGGAEAFF.

The J gene is TRBJ2-7, the V gene TRBV5-8; D possibly corresponds to TRBD1 (6 bases). Deletions cut 0 bases from V and 3 bases from J, with 10 bases between. Germline V gives CDR1 SGHTS, CDR2 YDEGEE. The CDR3 consists of 14 residues. Here the CDR3 DNA reads TGTGCCAGCAGCTTGGAACAGGGTAGCTACGAGCAGTACTTC. The encoded protein is CASSLEQGSYEQYF.

The chain recombines TRBV29-1 with TRBJ1-2; D is unresolved. Trimming cost V 6 bases and J 4 bases, with 15 bases left between them. There are 13 residues in the CDR3. CDR1 is SQVTM and CDR2 is ANQGSEA in the germline V gene. The CDR3 nucleotides read TGCAGCGTGAGGGATAGGGATATCTATGGCTACACCTTC. Protein sequence: CSVRDRDIYGYTF.

This clone has a handful of counts. The DNA for the CDR3 is TGTGCCAGCAGTTTGGAGACAGGGGGCCGGCAAGAGACCCAGTACTTC. Its translation is CASSLETGGRQETQYF. This chain links TRBV27 with TRBJ2-5, with 10 bases identical to TRBD1. Losses at the gene ends were 3 bases for V and 2 bases for J; bases not matched to a gene: 6. Per germline, CDR1 MNHEY and CDR2 SMNVEV (reference sequence). The CDR3 loop spans 16 amino acids.

This chain joins TRBV27 and TRBJ2-1; 11 bases match TRBD2. Germline values: CDR1 MNHEY, CDR2 SMNVEV (reference sequence). The CDR3 runs to 15 residues. V trimming: 5 bases; J trimming: 4 bases; junction bases outside the gene matches: 4. The chain's CDR3 is CASSTLAGGYNEQFF. CDR3 coding DNA: TGTGCCAGCAGTACATTAGCGGGAGGGTACAATGAGCAGTTCTTC.

The V call is TRBV6-4, the J call TRBJ2-1; 14 bases agree with TRBD2. CDR1 and CDR2 from the germline V gene are MRHNA and SNTAGT. The length of the CDR3 is 17 residues. The ends lost 4 bases at V and 5 bases at J; junction bases unmatched: 7. This CDR3 reads CASSGGGLAGADNEQFF. In nucleotides, the CDR3 is TGTGCCAGCAGTGGAGGGGGACTAGCGGGGGCCGACAATGAGCAGTTCTTC.

The chain couples TRBV7-8 to TRBJ2-6; D is possibly TRBD2 (7 bases). CDR1 and CDR2 (germline): SGHVS, FQNEAQ. This CDR3 comprises 17 residues. The V end lost 5 bases, the J end lost 2 bases, and 16 bases lay between the germline ends. CDR3 DNA: TGTGCCAGCAGCCTCGGCGGAGGGGGGGCTGGGGCCAACGTCCTGACTTTC. This sequence encodes CASSLGGGGAGANVLTF.

The V call is TRBV5-5, the J call TRBJ2-7; 9 nucleotides agree with TRBD1. Losses at the gene ends were 3 bases for V and 4 bases for J; bases not matched to a gene: 8. Germline CDR1 reads SGHKS; CDR2 reads YYEKEE (reference sequence). The CDR3 loop spans 15 amino acids. In DNA form, the CDR3 reads TGTGCCAGCAGCTCTGCCGGGACAGGGACTTACGAGCAGTACTTC. Protein: CASSSAGTGTYEQYF.